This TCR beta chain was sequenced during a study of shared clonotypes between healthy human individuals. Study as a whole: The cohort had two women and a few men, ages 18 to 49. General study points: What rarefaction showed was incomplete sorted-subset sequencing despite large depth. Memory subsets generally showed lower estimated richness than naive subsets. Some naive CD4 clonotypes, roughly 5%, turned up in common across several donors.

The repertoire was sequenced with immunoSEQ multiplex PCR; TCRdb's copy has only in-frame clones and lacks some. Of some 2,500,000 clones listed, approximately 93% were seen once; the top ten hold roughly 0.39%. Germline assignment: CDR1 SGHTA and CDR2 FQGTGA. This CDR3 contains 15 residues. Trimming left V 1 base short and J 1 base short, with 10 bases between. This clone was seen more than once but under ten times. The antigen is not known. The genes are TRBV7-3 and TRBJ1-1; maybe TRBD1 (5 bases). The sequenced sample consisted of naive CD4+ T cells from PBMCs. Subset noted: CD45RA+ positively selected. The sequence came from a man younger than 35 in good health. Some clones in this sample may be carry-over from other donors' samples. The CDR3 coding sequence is TGTGCCAGCAGCTTAAAATCTAGGGGGAACACTGAAGCTTTCTTT. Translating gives CASSLKSRGNTEAFF.